The 31 T cell receptor beta chains reported below all come from one sample, sequenced in a study of T-cell reconstitution after alpha-beta-depleted transplantation in children. Unique molecular identifiers were built into the TCRbeta library. TCRdb re-analysed the PCR reads in MiXCR, keeping a single row per CDR3 protein. The table has around 700,000 distinct CDR3 sequences, around 13% seen once. The specimen comprised PBMCs, sampled before TCRalphabeta/CD19-depleted stem cell transplant. These receptors all come from a girl aged 2 to 9 with congenital amegakaryocytic thrombocytopenia, due to receive a stem cell transplant.

The V gene is TRBV27, the J gene TRBJ2-1; TRBD2 agrees at 9 bases. CDR1 is MNHEY and CDR2 is SMNVEV in the germline V gene (reference sequence). V lost 4 bases and J lost 12; bases outside the gene matches: 13. The CDR3 extends over 15 amino acids. Here the CDR3 reads CASSSWVAGDMGQFF. CDR3 in DNA: TGTGCCAGCAGTTCCTGGGTAGCGGGAGATATGGGGCAGTTCTTC.

This clonotype was recorded at least ten times. This chain joins TRBV5-1 and TRBJ2-7, with D hard to call. Trimming left V 4 bases short and J 5 bases short, with 13 bases between. The CDR3 sequence is 13 residues long. Germline loops: CDR1 SGHRS, CDR2 YFSETQ. Written as DNA, the CDR3 is TGCGCCAGCAGCGTTGCACTTGGAAACGAGCAGTACTTC. Translating gives CASSVALGNEQYF.

The sample holds a few counts of this clonotype. The chain is built from TRBV10-1 and TRBJ2-7, with a tentative D call TRBD1 (6 bases). This CDR3 contains 16 residues. The V gene lost 2 bases and the J gene lost 2 bases, with 16 bases spanning the gap. Germline loops: CDR1 WNHNN, CDR2 SYGVQD (reference sequence). The CDR3 DNA follows: TGCGCCAGCAGTGAGGACCCCGGGACATATACCTACGAGCAGTACTTC. Encoded protein: CASSEDPGTYTYEQYF.

This clonotype was seen many times. The CDR3 nucleotides read TGTGCCAGCAGCGCAGGGGACTCATACTACGAGCAGTACTTC. Its translation: CASSAGDSYYEQYF. The V gene is TRBV7-2, the J gene TRBJ2-7, with D perhaps TRBD1 or TRBD2 (6 bases each). The germline V gene has CDR1 SGHTA and CDR2 FQGNSA. This CDR3 has 14 residues. V was trimmed by 5 bases and J by 3 bases, leaving 14 bases between them.

V usage is TRBV7-9 and J usage is TRBJ2-2; D is tentatively TRBD1 or TRBD2 (5 bases each). The ends were cut back, 1 base at V and 1 base at J, with 7 bases in the middle. The CDR3 sequence is 15 residues long. Germline V gene lookup returns CDR1 SEHNR and CDR2 FQNEAQ (reference sequence). CDR3 DNA sequence: TGTGCCAGCAGCTTAGTGGGGGTGAACACCGGGGAGCTGTTTTTT. It is translated as CASSLVGVNTGELFF.

The chain couples TRBV5-1 to TRBJ2-7; D is unresolved. Trimming removed 4 bases from V and 5 bases from J, with 10 bases in between. The CDR3 has 12 residues. Germline V gene data show CDR1 as SGHRS and CDR2 as YFSETQ. CDR3 sequence reads: CASSRNWDEQYF. DNA for the CDR3: TGCGCCAGCAGCCGAAACTGGGACGAGCAGTACTTC.

With respect to this clonotype: This may come from a read error, since a much larger clone is one base off. This sequence joins TRBV7-3 and TRBJ2-7; 10 bases fit TRBD2. CDR1 is SGHTA, CDR2 FQGTGA, per germline. This CDR3 has 15 residues. The CDR3 is CANSFSGTSDYEQYF. The CDR3 DNA is TGTGCCAACAGCTTCTCCGGGACTAGCGATTACGAGCAGTACTTC.

The sample holds many counts of this clonotype. The chain combines TRBV12-3 or TRBV12-4 with TRBJ2-7; 14 nucleotides line up with TRBD2. The V segment lost 5 bases and the J segment 2 bases; nucleotides outside the gene matches: 2. The length of the CDR3 is 15 residues. The DNA of the CDR3 is TGTGCCAGCAGTGGGGGACTAGCGGGAGCCTACGAGCAGTACTTC. Residues: CASSGGLAGAYEQYF.

This clonotype came up many times. This chain links TRBV12-3 or TRBV12-4 with TRBJ1-1, with D tentatively TRBD1 (6 bases). The CDR3 totals 14 residues. V lost 6 bases and J lost 2, with 13 bases in between. The CDR3 sequence is CASRTQGLNTEAFF. Written as DNA, the CDR3 is TGTGCCAGCAGAACACAGGGCTTAAACACTGAAGCTTTCTTT.

This clonotype was detected ten times or more. This chain uses TRBV6-1 with TRBJ2-7; no reliable D call. Trimming took 11 bases from V and 5 from J, leaving 13 bases between them. Germline V lookup: CDR1 MNHNS, CDR2 SASEGT. The CDR3 is 11 amino acids. Written as DNA, the CDR3 is TGTGCCGTCCTAAAAAGCCACGAGCAGTACTTC. Amino acids: CAVLKSHEQYF.

The chain is built from TRBV21-1 and TRBJ2-7. TRBV21-1 is termed a pseudogene. The CDR3 spans 16 residues. The CDR3 sequence: CASPLLFLGASYEQYF. The CDR3 DNA is TGTGCCAGCCCTCTCCTCTTTCTCGGAGCGTCCTACGAGCAGTACTTC.

The chain joins TRBV5-1 to TRBJ1-1; D remains ambiguous. Germline V gene sequence: CDR1 SGHRS, CDR2 YFSETQ. Trimming left V 6 bases short and J 5 bases short, with 17 bases between. This CDR3 spans 14 amino acids. CDR3: CASNEDGPGTEAFF. Here the CDR3 DNA reads TGCGCCAGCAACGAAGACGGACCTGGGACTGAAGCTTTCTTT.

To note about this clonotype: Sequence at one end of the junction differs from germline and may be a read error. The rearrangement joins TRBV9 to TRBJ2-5; perhaps D is TRBD1 or TRBD2 (5 bases each). CDR1 and CDR2 from the germline V gene are SGDLS and YYNGEE. The CDR3 has 15 residues. The CDR3: CSSSGPSSGGETQYF. As DNA, the CDR3 is TGTTCCAGCAGCGGCCCCTCCTCTGGGGGAGAGACCCAGTACTTC.

This clonotype has a handful of counts. One end of the junction does not line up with germline, which may come from a read error. This rearrangement joins TRBV3-1 to TRBJ2-1; D is unresolved. Germline V gene lookup returns CDR1 LGHDT and CDR2 YNNKEL (reference sequence). This CDR3 has 17 residues. The CDR3 sequence is CATSQDERAASYNEQFF. The CDR3 coding sequence is TGTGCCACCAGCCAAGATGAACGGGCCGCATCCTACAATGAGCAGTTCTTC.

This chain links TRBV4-1 with TRBJ2-6, with 12 bases aligning to TRBD1. Germline values: CDR1 MGHRA, CDR2 YSYEKL. V lost 0 bases to trimming and J lost 1 base; unmatched junction nucleotides: 1. The CDR3 runs to 18 residues. In DNA form, the CDR3 reads TGCGCCAGCAGCCAAGAGGGACAGGGGGCTTCTGGGGCCAACGTCCTGACTTTC. The encoded protein is CASSQEGQGASGANVLTF.

This clonotype was picked up a small number of times. The rearrangement links TRBV5-5 to TRBJ2-2; D unclear. Trimming took off 0 bases at V and 0 bases at J, with 6 bases between the two ends. Germline CDR1 is SGHKS and CDR2 is YYEKEE (reference sequence). This CDR3 contains 15 residues. The CDR3 loop is CASSLESPNTGELFF. CDR3 sequence (DNA): TGTGCCAGCAGCTTGGAGAGCCCGAACACCGGGGAGCTGTTTTTT.

This clonotype showed up many times. The V and J genes are TRBV12-3 or TRBV12-4 and TRBJ2-1, with 7 bases that match TRBD1. This CDR3 is 13 amino acids long. V was clipped by 2 bases and J by 8 bases; unmatched bases: 3. CDR3 sequence: CASSLKGADEQFF. In DNA form, the CDR3 reads TGTGCCAGCAGTTTAAAGGGGGCCGATGAGCAGTTCTTC.

V and J are TRBV7-9 and TRBJ2-5; 13 nucleotides agree with TRBD2. CDR1 is SEHNR and CDR2 is FQNEAQ in the germline V gene (reference sequence). The CDR3 runs 16 residues. V trimming: 3 bases; J trimming: 7 bases; junction bases outside the gene matches: 8. In DNA, the CDR3 is TGTGCCAGCAGCTTGGGGACTAGCGGGGTCAAGGTGACCCAGTACTTC. Its protein product is CASSLGTSGVKVTQYF. The full variable domain, completed using reference TRBV7-9 and TRBJ2-5, is DTGVSQNPRHKITKRGQNVTFRCDPISEHNRLYWYRQTLGQGPEFLTYFQNEAQLEKSRLLSDRFSAERPKGSFSTLEIQRTEQGDSAMYLCASSLGTSGVKVTQYFGPGTRLLVL.

This chain joins TRBV4-1 and TRBJ2-3; D perhaps matches TRBD1 (5 bases). Trimming stripped 3 bases from V and 5 bases from J, with 12 bases between. Germline lookup yields CDR1 MGHRA and CDR2 YSYEKL. The CDR3 runs to 14 residues. The CDR3 sequence is CASSHRKGLDTQYF. CDR3 DNA sequence: TGCGCCAGCAGCCACCGTAAGGGGCTAGATACGCAGTATTTT.

At least ten counts were recorded for this clonotype. This chain links TRBV29-1 with TRBJ1-2, with 10 bases aligning to TRBD1. Germline V CDR1 and CDR2: SQVTM, ANQGSEA. CDR3 size: 15 residues. Trimming at V came to 5 bases and at J to 4 bases, leaving 10 bases not matched to a gene. CDR3 loop: CSVRGTGTGVYGYTF. As DNA, the CDR3 is TGCAGCGTTCGGGGCACCGGGACAGGGGTCTATGGCTACACCTTC.

In the case of this clonotype: A much larger clone differs from this one at a single base, so this may be a read error. The chain couples TRBV6-1 to TRBJ2-1, with D possibly TRBD1 on 6 matching bases. Germline assignment: CDR1 MNHNS and CDR2 SASEGT. This CDR3 region has 14 residues. In nucleotides, the CDR3 is TGTGCCAGCCACCCGACAGGCTCATACAATAAGCAGTTCTTC. It is translated as CASHPTGSYNKQFF.

This clonotype was seen ten or more times. The chain has TRBV7-9 and TRBJ1-4; D might be TRBD1 (5 bases). Trimming left V 5 bases short and J 6 bases short, with 13 bases between. The CDR3 runs 14 residues. Germline V gene sequence: CDR1 SEHNR, CDR2 FQNEAQ (reference sequence). The DNA for the CDR3 is TGTGCCAGCAGCACCCGGACACCTGATGAAAAACTGTTTTTT. Its protein is CASSTRTPDEKLFF.

This chain links TRBV28 with TRBJ2-4; TRBD2 aligns across 7 bases. J was trimmed by 2 bases and V by 2 bases; bases with no gene match: 6. The CDR3 runs 16 residues. CDR1 and CDR2 from the germline V gene are MDHEN and SYDVKM. The CDR3 DNA sequence: TGTGCCAGCAGTTTACGCGGGAGTAGATCCAAAAACATTCAGTACTTC. This codes for CASSLRGSRSKNIQYF.

This clonotype was observed at least ten times. This sequence joins TRBV7-3 and TRBJ2-1, with TRBD1 matching over 10 bases. Trimming at V came to 4 bases and at J to 7 bases, leaving 4 bases not matched to a gene. The CDR3 is 14 residues long. Germline V gene data show CDR1 as SGHTA and CDR2 as FQGTGA. CDR3 coding DNA: TGTGCCAGCAGCTCCGGGACAGGGGTTAATGAGCAGTTCTTC. Translation: CASSSGTGVNEQFF.

This clonotype was observed a handful of times. V gene TRBV19 combines with J gene TRBJ2-7; D is undetermined. The germline gives CDR1 LNHDA, CDR2 SQIVND (reference sequence). Trimming pared 7 bases from V and 3 bases from J, leaving 16 bases between. CDR3 length equals 14 residues. Here the CDR3 DNA reads TGTGCCAGTAAAGTAAAAGACTGGAACTACGAGCAGTACTTC. Amino acids: CASKVKDWNYEQYF. Full variable domain (rest looked up from reference TRBV19 and TRBJ2-7): DGGITQSPKYLFRKEGQNVTLSCEQNLNHDAMYWYRQDPGQGLRLIYYSQIVNDFQKGDIAEGYSVSREKKESFPLTVTSAQKNPTAFYLCASKVKDWNYEQYFGPGTRLTVT.

The table lists this clonotype with many counts. The chain has TRBV6-5 and TRBJ2-7; TRBD1 aligns across 9 bases. V dropped 6 bases and J dropped 3; count of bases not matched to a gene: 9. The CDR3 is made up of 15 amino acids. In germline, CDR1 is MNHEY, CDR2 SVGAGI. CDR3 loop: CASSYSGTGIYEQYF. Here the CDR3 DNA reads TGTGCCAGCAGCTATTCCGGGACAGGGATCTACGAGCAGTACTTC.

This clonotype was seen a handful of times. This chain joins TRBV20-1 and TRBJ2-1; 8 bases fit TRBD1. This CDR3 is 13 amino acids long. V lost 4 bases, J lost 5 bases, and 4 bases stayed unmatched. Germline V gene sequence: CDR1 DFQATT, CDR2 SNEGSKA (reference sequence). The CDR3 nucleotides read TGCAGTGCTACCGGGACAGGAAACAATGAGCAGTTCTTC. This sequence encodes CSATGTGNNEQFF.

The chain has TRBV12-3 or TRBV12-4 and TRBJ2-5, with D perhaps TRBD1 (6 bases). The CDR3 sequence is 16 residues long. Trimming pared 5 bases from V and 4 bases from J, leaving 20 bases between. As DNA, the CDR3 is TGTGCCAGCAGTACCGCAGGGGTTCGAGGTCGAGAGACCCAGTACTTC. The encoded protein is CASSTAGVRGRETQYF.

This chain joins TRBV20-1 and TRBJ2-7, with D hard to call. Per the germline V gene, CDR1 is DFQATT and CDR2 is SNEGSKA (reference sequence). The CDR3 length is 12 residues. Deletions cut 0 bases from V and 7 bases from J, with 10 bases between. Written as DNA, the CDR3 is TGCAGTGCTAGAGATGTGAGATCGGAGCAGTACTTC. Protein product: CSARDVRSEQYF.

This clonotype turned up a few times. The gene calls are TRBV5-1 and TRBJ2-1; TRBD2 aligns across 9 bases. The CDR3 contains 15 residues. Losses at the gene ends were 9 bases for V and 2 bases for J; bases not matched to a gene: 9. From germline, CDR1 is SGHRS and CDR2 YFSETQ. DNA for the CDR3: TGCGCCACCCGCCCTAGCGGGATTACCTACAATGAGCAGTTCTTC. Translating it yields CATRPSGITYNEQFF.

This clonotype was counted ten times or more. The genes are TRBV18 and TRBJ2-1, with 10 nucleotides matching TRBD2. Germline V lookup: CDR1 KGHSH, CDR2 LQKENI. The CDR3 runs to 15 residues. Trimming at V came to 6 bases and at J to 3 bases, leaving 5 bases not matched to a gene. CDR3: CASSREREGYNEQFF. The DNA for the CDR3 is TGTGCCAGCTCCCGCGAGCGGGAGGGCTACAATGAGCAGTTCTTC.